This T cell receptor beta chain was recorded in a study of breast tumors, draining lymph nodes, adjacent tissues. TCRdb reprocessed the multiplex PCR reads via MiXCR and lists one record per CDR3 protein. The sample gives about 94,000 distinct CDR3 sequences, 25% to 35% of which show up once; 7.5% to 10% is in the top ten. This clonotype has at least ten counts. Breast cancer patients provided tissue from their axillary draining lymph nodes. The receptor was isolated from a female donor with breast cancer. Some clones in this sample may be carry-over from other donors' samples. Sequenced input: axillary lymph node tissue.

The CDR3 sequence is CASSKRDGRNEQFF. Here the CDR3 DNA reads TGTGCCAGCAGCAAGCGGGATGGGCGCAATGAGCAGTTCTTC. This chain connects TRBV7-2 to TRBJ2-1; the match to TRBD2 covers 7 bases. V lost 5 bases to trimming and J lost 6 bases; unmatched junction nucleotides: 7. The CDR3 has 14 amino acids. CDR1 is SGHTA and CDR2 is FQGNSA in the germline V gene.